This T cell receptor beta chain was identified during a study of T cells expressing NK-cell markers. Following a re-call of the 5' RACE reads, TCRdb has one entry per CDR3 protein and lacks DNA. The sample table includes 300,000 to 500,000 distinct CDR3 sequences. In germline, CDR1 is MGHRA, CDR2 YSYEKL. This CDR3 contains 15 residues. Sequencing was done on a sample of blood T cells: a sorted CD56 or NKG2C T cell subset, CD4+ or CD8+ T cells, or bulk PBMC T cells (not recorded which). This TCR was recovered from a woman in her 50s in good health. The gene calls are TRBV4-1 and TRBJ2-7; TCRdb proposes TRBD2, but this gene call is untestable without DNA. Here the CDR3 reads CASSQVDYTHYEQYF.